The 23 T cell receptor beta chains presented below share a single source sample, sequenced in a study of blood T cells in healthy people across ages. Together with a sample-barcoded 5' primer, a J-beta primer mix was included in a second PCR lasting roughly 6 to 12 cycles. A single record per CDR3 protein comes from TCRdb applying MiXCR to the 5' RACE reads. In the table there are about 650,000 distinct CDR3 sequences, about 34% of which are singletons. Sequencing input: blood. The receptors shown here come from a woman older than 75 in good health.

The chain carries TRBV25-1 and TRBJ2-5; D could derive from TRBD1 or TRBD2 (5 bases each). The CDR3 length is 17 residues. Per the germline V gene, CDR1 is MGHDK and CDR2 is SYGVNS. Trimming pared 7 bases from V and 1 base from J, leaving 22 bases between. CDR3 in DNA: TGTGCCAGCACCAAATGGGGGACGGTCGAAGCCCAAGAGACCCAGTACTTC. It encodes CASTKWGTVEAQETQYF.

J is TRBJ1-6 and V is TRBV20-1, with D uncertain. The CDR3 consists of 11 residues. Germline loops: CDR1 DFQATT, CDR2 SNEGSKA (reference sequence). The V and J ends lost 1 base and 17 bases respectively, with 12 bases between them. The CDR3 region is CSARGPIGVHF. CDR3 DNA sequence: TGCAGTGCTAGAGGTCCGATCGGGGTCCACTTT.

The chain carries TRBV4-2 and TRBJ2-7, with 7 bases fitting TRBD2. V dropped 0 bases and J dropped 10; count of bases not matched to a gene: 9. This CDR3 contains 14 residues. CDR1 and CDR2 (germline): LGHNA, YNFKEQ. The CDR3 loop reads CASSQEVGGPNQYF. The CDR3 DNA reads TGTGCCAGCAGCCAAGAAGTGGGAGGGCCGAACCAGTACTTC.

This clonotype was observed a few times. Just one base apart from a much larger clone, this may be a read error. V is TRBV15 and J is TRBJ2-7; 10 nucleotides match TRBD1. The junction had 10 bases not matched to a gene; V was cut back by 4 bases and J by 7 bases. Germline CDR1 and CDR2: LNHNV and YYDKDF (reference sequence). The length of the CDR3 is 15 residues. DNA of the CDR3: TGTGCCACCAGCACGGGGGGGACAGGGGATAATGAGCAGTACTTC. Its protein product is CATSTGGTGDNEQYF. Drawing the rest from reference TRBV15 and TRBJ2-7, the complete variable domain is DAMVIQNPRYQVTQFGKPVTLSCSQTLNHNVMYWYQQKSSQAPKLLFHYYDKDFNNEADTPDNFQSRRPNTSFCFLDIRSPGLGDTAMYLCATSTGGTGDNEQYFGPGTRLTVT.

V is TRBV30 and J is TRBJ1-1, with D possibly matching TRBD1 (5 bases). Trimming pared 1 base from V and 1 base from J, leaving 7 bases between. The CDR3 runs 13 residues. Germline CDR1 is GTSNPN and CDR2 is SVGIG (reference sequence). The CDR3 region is CAWSEGWNTEAFF. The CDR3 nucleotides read TGTGCCTGGAGTGAGGGGTGGAACACTGAAGCTTTCTTT.

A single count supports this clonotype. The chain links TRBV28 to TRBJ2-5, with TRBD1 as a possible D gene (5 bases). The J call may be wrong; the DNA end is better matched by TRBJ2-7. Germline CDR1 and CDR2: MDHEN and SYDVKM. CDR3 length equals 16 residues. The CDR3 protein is CASSLPDSLLSYEQYF. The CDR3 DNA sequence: TGTGCCAGCAGTTTACCCGACAGCCTCCTCAGCTACGAGCAGTACTTC.

Here the CDR3 reads CASSQVGQGYGYTF. DNA for the CDR3: TGTGCCAGCAGCCAAGTAGGGCAGGGCTATGGCTACACCTTC. The V call is TRBV4-2, the J call TRBJ1-2, with D maybe TRBD1 (5 bases). V lost 1 base to trimming and J lost 4 bases, with 10 bases between them. This CDR3 contains 14 residues. The germline CDR1 and CDR2 sequences are LGHNA and YNFKEQ.

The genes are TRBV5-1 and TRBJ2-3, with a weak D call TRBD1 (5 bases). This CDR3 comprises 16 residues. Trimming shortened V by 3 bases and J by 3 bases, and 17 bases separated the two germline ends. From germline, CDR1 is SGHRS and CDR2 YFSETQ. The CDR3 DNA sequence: TGCGCCAGCAGCTACCCCCATGGGGCCCGGACAGATACGCAGTATTTT. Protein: CASSYPHGARTDTQYF.

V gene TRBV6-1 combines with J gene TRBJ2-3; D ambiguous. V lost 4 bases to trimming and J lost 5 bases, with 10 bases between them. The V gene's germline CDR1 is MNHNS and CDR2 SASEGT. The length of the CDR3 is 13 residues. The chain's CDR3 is CASSAYFEDTQYF. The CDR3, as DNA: TGTGCCAGCAGTGCCTACTTTGAAGATACGCAGTATTTT.

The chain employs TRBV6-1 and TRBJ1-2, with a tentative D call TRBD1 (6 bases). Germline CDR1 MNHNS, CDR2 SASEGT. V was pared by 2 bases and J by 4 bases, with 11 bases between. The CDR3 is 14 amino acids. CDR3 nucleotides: TGTGCCAGCAGTGAATGGGGGGCCGGCTATGGCTACACCTTC. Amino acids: CASSEWGAGYGYTF.

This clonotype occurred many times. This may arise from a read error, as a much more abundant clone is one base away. CDR3 protein: CASSFPTGDDYTF. The CDR3 nucleotides are TGTGCCAGCAGTTTTCCAACAGGGGATGACTACACCTTC. The chain carries TRBV12-3 or TRBV12-4 and TRBJ1-2, with 7 nucleotides matching TRBD1. This CDR3 spans 13 amino acids. J was trimmed by 10 bases and V by 3 bases; bases with no gene match: 8.

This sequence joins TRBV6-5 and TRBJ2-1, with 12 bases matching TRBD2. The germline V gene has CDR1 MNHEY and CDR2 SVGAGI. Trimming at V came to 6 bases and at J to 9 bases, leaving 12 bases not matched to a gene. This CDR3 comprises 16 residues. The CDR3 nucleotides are TGTGCCAGCAGAAGCGGGTCTAGCGGGGGGGCCGGTGAGCAGTTCTTC. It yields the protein CASRSGSSGGAGEQFF.

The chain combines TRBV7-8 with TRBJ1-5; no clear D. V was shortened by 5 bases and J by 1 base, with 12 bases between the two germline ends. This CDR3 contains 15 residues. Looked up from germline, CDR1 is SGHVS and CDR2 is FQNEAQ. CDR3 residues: CASSLMAQSNQPQHF. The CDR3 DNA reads TGTGCCAGCAGCCTGATGGCACAGAGCAATCAGCCCCAGCATTTT. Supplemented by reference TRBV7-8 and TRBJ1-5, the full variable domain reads GAGVSQSPRYKVAKRGQDVALRCDPISGHVSLFWYQQALGQGPEFLTYFQNEAQLDKSGLPSDRFFAERPEGSVSTLKIQRTQQEDSAVYLCASSLMAQSNQPQHFGDGTRLSIL.

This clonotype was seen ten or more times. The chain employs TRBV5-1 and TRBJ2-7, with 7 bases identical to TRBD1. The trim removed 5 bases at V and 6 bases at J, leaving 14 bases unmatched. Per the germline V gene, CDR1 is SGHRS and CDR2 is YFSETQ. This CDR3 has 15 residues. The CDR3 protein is CASSLPGTVQPEQYF. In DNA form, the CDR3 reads TGCGCCAGCAGTTTACCCGGGACAGTCCAACCCGAGCAGTACTTC.

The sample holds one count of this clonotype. CDR3 sequence reads: CASSQVLPGFMNTEAFF. CDR3 bases: TGTGCCAGCAGCCAAGTACTCCCAGGTTTCATGAACACTGAAGCTTTCTTT. The chain links TRBV14 to TRBJ1-1; D is ambiguous. The length of the CDR3 is 17 residues. Germline-derived CDR1 and CDR2 are SGHDN and FVKESK. Trimming took off 1 base at V and 0 bases at J, with 15 bases between the two ends.

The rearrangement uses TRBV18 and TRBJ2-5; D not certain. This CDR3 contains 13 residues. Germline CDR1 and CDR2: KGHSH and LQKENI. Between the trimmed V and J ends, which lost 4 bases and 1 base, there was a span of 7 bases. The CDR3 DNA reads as TGTGCCAGCTCACACGGAGCCCAAGAGACCCAGTACTTC. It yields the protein CASSHGAQETQYF.

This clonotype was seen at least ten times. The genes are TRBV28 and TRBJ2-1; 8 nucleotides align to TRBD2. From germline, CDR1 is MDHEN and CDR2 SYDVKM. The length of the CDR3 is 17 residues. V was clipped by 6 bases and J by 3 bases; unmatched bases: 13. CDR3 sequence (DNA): TGTGCCAGCAGCTCTCCGGGGAGTCGGGGGGGCTACAATGAGCAGTTCTTC. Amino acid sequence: CASSSPGSRGGYNEQFF.

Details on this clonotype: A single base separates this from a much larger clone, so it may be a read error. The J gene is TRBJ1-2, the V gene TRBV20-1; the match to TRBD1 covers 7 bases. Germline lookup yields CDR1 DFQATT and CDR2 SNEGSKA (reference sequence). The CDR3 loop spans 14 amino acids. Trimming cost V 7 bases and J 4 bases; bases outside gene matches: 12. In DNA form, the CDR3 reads TGCAGTGTTCTTCCCCCGGACAGGCGCTATGGCTACACCTTC. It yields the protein CSVLPPDRRYGYTF.

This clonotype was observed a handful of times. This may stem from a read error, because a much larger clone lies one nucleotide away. In DNA form, the CDR3 reads TGCGCCAGCAGCTGGGGAACAGGGGGCCCTAGGAACAATGAGCAGTTCTTC. Its translation is CASSWGTGGPRNNEQFF. This chain connects TRBV5-1 to TRBJ2-1, with 9 nucleotides matching TRBD1. CDR1 and CDR2 from the germline V gene are SGHRS and YFSETQ. The CDR3 contains 17 residues. Trimming removed 3 bases from V and 5 bases from J; junction bases left unmatched: 12.

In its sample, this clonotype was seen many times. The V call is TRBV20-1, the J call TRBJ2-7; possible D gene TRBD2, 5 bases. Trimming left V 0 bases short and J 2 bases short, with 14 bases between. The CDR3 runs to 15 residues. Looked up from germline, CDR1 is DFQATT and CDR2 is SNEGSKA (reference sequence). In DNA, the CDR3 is TGCAGTGCTAGAGATAACCCCCCGCGGGCCTACGAGCAGTACTTC. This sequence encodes CSARDNPPRAYEQYF.

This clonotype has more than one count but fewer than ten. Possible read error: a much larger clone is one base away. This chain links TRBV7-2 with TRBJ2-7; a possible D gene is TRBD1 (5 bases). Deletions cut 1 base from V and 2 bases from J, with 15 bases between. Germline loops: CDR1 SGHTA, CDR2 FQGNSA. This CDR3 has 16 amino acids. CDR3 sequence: CASSLVSTGIPYEQYF. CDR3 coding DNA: TGTGCCAGCAGCTTAGTATCTACAGGTATCCCCTACGAGCAGTACTTC.

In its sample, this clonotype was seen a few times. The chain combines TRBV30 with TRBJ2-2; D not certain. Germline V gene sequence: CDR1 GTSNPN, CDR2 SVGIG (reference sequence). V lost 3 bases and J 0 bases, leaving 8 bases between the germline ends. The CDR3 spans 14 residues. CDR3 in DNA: TGTGCCTGGAGCCGGGTGCCGAACACCGGGGAGCTGTTTTTT. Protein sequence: CAWSRVPNTGELFF. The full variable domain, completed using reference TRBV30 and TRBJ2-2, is SQTIHQWPATLVQPVGSPLSLECTVEGTSNPNLYWYRQAAGRGLQLLFYSVGIGQISSEVPQNLSASRPQDRQFILSSKKLLLSDSGFYLCAWSRVPNTGELFFGEGSRLTVL.

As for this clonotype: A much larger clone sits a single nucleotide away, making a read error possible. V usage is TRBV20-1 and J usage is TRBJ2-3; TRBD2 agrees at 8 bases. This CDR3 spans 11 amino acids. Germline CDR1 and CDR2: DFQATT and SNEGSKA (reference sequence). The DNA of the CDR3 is TGCAGGGCGGGGGGAATTGATACGCAGTATTTT. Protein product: CRAGGIDTQYF.